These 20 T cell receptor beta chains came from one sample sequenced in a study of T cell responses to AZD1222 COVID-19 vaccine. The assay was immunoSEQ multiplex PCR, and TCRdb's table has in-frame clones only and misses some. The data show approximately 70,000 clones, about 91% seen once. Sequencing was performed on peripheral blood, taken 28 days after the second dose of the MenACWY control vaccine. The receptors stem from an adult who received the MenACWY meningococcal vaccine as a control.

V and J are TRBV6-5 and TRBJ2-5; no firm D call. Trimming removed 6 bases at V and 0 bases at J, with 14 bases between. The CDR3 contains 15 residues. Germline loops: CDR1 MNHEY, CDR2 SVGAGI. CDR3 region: CASSQNSLYQETQYF. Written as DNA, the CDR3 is TGTGCCAGCAGCCAAAACAGCCTGTACCAAGAGACCCAGTACTTC.

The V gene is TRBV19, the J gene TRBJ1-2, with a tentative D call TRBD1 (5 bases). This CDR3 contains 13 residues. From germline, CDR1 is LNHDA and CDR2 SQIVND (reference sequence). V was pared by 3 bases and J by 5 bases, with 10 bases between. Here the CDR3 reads CASSIAPGYGYTF. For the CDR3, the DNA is TGTGCCAGTAGTATCGCGCCAGGGTATGGCTACACCTTC.

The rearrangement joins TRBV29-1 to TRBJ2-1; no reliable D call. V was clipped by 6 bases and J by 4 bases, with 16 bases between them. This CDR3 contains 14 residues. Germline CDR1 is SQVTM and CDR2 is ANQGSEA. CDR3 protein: CSVPKGGSYNEQFF. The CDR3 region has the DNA TGCAGCGTCCCAAAGGGTGGTAGTTACAATGAGCAGTTCTTC.

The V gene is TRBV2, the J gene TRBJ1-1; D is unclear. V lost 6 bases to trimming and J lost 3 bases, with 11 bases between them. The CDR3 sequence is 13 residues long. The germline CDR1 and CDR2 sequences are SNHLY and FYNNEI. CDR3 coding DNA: TGTGCCAGCAGCGACGGTCCGTACACTGAAGCTTTCTTT. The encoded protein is CASSDGPYTEAFF.

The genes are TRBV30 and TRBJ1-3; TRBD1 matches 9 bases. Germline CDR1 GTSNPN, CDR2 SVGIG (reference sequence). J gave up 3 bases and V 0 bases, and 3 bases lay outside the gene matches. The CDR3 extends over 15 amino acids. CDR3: CAWSVSDRGGNTIYF. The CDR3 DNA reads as TGTGCCTGGAGTGTATCGGACAGGGGTGGAAACACCATATATTTT.

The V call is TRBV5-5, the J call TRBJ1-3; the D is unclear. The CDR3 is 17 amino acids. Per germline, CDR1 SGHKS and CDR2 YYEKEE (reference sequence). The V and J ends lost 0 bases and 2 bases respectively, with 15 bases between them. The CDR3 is CASSLGLGLPPGNTIYF. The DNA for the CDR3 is TGTGCCAGCAGCTTGGGATTAGGACTACCTCCTGGAAACACCATATATTTT. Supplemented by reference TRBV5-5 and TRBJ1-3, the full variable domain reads DAGVTQSPTHLIKTRGQQVTLRCSPISGHKSVSWYQQVLGQGPQFIFQYYEKEERGRGNFPDRFSARQFPNYSSELNVNALLLGDSALYLCASSLGLGLPPGNTIYFGEGSWLTVV.

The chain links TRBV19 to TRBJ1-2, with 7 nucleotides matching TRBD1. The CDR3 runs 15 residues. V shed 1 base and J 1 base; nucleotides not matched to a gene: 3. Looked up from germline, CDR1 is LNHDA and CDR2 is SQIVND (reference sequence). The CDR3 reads CASSIGDRINYGYTF. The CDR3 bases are TGTGCCAGTAGTATAGGGGACAGAATTAACTATGGCTACACCTTC.

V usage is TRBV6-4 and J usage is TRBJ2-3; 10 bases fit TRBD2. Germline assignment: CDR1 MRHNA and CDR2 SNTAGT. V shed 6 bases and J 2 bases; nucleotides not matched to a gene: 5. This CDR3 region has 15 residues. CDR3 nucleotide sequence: TGTGCCAGCAGCCTTAGCGGGGGGCTCACAGATACGCAGTATTTT. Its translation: CASSLSGGLTDTQYF.

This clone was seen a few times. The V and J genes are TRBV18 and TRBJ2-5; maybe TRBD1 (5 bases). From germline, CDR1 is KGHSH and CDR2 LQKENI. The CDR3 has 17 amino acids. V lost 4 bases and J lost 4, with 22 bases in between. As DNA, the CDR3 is TGTGCCAGCTCACAAAAATCACCAGGGTCCTCGGGAGAGACCCAGTACTTC. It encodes CASSQKSPGSSGETQYF. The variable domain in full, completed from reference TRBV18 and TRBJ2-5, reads NAGVMQNPRHLVRRRGQEARLRCSPMKGHSHVYWYRQLPEEGLKFMVYLQKENIIDESGMPKERFSAEFPKEGPSILRIQQVVRGDSAAYFCASSQKSPGSSGETQYFGPGTRLLVL.

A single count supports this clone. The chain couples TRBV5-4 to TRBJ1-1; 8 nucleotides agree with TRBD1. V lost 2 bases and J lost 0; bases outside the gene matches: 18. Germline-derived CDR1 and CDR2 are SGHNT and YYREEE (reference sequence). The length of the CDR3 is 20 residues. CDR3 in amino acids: CASSFGLPDRASSMNTEAFF. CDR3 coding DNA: TGTGCCAGCAGCTTCGGCCTTCCGGACAGGGCCAGTTCCATGAACACTGAAGCTTTCTTT.

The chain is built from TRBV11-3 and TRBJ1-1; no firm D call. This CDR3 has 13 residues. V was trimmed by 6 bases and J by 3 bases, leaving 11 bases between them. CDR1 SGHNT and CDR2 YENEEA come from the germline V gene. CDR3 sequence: CASSLLPDTEAFF. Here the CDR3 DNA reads TGTGCCAGCAGTCTTCTCCCGGACACTGAAGCTTTCTTT.

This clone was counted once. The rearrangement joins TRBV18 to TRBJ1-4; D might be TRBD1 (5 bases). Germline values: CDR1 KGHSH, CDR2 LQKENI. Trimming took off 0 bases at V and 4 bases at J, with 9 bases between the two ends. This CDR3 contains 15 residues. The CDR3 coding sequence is TGTGCCAGCTCACCACCGGGGGGTTATAATGAAAAACTGTTTTTT. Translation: CASSPPGGYNEKLFF.

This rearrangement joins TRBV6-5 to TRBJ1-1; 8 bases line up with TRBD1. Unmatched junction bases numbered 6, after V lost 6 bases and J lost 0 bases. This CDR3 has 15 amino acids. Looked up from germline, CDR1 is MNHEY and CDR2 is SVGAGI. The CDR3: CASRDRQGMNTEAFF. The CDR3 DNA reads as TGTGCCAGCAGGGACAGACAGGGGATGAACACTGAAGCTTTCTTT.

As DNA, the CDR3 is TGTGCCAGCAGCCCACCGGGGAATCAGCCCCAGCATTTT. As protein: CASSPPGNQPQHF. The chain combines TRBV3-1 (or the pseudogene TRBV3-2) with TRBJ1-5; D uncertain. V shed 4 bases and J shed 4 bases, with 8 bases lying between them. The germline CDR1 and CDR2 sequences are LGHDT and YNNKEL (reference sequence). There are 13 residues in the CDR3.

As DNA, the CDR3 is TGTGCCAGCAGCTTACAGGGGGGCTCACCCCTCCACTTT. Translating gives CASSLQGGSPLHF. The chain is built from TRBV7-8 and TRBJ1-6; 7 bases align to TRBD1. Germline trimming cut 2 bases from V and 10 bases from J; bases unmatched to any gene: 2. This CDR3 contains 13 residues. Germline loops: CDR1 SGHVS, CDR2 FQNEAQ.

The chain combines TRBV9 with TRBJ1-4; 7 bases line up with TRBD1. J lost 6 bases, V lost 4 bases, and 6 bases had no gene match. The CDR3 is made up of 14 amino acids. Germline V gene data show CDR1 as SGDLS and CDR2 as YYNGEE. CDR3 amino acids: CASSPWDSYEKLFF. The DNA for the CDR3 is TGTGCCAGCAGCCCATGGGACAGTTATGAAAAACTGTTTTTT.

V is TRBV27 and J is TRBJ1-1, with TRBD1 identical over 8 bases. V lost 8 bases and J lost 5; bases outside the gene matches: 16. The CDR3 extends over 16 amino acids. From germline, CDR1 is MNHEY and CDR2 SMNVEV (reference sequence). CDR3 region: CASEGSRTGRGTEAFF. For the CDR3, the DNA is TGTGCCAGCGAGGGGTCCCGGACAGGGCGCGGGACTGAAGCTTTCTTT.

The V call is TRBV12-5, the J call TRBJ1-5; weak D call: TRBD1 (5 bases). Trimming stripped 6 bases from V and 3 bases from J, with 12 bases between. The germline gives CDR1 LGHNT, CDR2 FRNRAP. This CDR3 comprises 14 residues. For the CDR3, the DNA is TGTGCTAGTGGGCTGACAGACGCCAATCAGCCCCAGCATTTT. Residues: CASGLTDANQPQHF.

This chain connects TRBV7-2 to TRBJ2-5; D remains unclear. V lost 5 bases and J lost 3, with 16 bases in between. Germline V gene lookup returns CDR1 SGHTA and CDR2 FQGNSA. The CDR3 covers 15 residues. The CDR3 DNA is TGTGCCAGCAGCACCAGACCCGGGCCCAAAGAGACCCAGTACTTC. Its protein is CASSTRPGPKETQYF.

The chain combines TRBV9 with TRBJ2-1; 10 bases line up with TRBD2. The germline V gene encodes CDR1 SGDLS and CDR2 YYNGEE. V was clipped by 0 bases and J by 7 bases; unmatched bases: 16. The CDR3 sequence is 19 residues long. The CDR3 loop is CASSVAFASGGLVGNEQFF. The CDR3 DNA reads TGTGCCAGCAGCGTAGCATTTGCTAGCGGGGGACTGGTCGGGAATGAGCAGTTCTTC.